A single sample is the source of the 10 T cell receptor beta chains below, sequenced in a study of T cells after posttransplantation cyclophosphamide. Some clones are missing from TCRdb's copy, which holds only in-frame ones; the method was immunoSEQ multiplex PCR. The sample gives approximately 52,000 clones, 86% of which show up once; about 3% is in the top ten. Sequencing used PBMCs. The receptors originated from a young man with a blood cancer, CMV-positive, and with a related stem cell donor.

The chain employs TRBV9 and TRBJ2-3; no firm D call. Germline V gene data show CDR1 as SGDLS and CDR2 as YYNGEE. The V gene lost 3 bases and the J gene lost 6 bases, with 8 bases spanning the gap. CDR3 length: 12 residues. The CDR3 loop is CASSAQRDTQYF. In nucleotides, the CDR3 is TGTGCCAGCAGCGCCCAGAGGGATACGCAGTATTTT.

Here the CDR3 reads CASSRGTSGSNEQFF. For the CDR3, the DNA is TGTGCCAGCAGCCGGGGGACTAGCGGGAGCAATGAGCAGTTCTTC. V gene TRBV2 combines with J gene TRBJ2-1, with TRBD2 matching 14 bases. Per the germline V gene, CDR1 is SNHLY and CDR2 is FYNNEI. The V and J ends lost 6 bases and 6 bases, in that order; junction bases with no gene match: 4. CDR3 length equals 15 residues.

V gene TRBV9 combines with J gene TRBJ2-1; D may be TRBD2 (6 bases). In germline, CDR1 is SGDLS, CDR2 YYNGEE. This CDR3 contains 19 residues. The V end lost 0 bases, the J end lost 0 bases, and 19 bases lay between the germline ends. The CDR3 DNA reads TGTGCCAGCAGCGTAGACTGGGGGGAGTCGTCTAGCTCCTACAATGAGCAGTTCTTC. Protein product: CASSVDWGESSSSYNEQFF.

This clone was seen only once. The chain joins TRBV5-1 to TRBJ1-2; 10 nucleotides match TRBD1. CDR1 is SGHRS, CDR2 YFSETQ, per germline. The CDR3 sequence is 16 residues long. J gave up 4 bases and V 0 bases, and 6 bases lay outside the gene matches. The CDR3 DNA follows: TGCGCCAGCAGCTTGGCTCAAGGGACAGGGGCCTATGGCTACACCTTC. Protein: CASSLAQGTGAYGYTF.

The rearrangement links TRBV19 to TRBJ1-2; weak D call: TRBD1 (5 bases). The V gene's germline CDR1 is LNHDA and CDR2 SQIVND (reference sequence). V gave up 5 bases and J gave up 8 bases, with 12 bases separating them. This CDR3 spans 12 amino acids. The CDR3 spells CASSAGRRGYTF. The DNA of the CDR3 is TGTGCCAGTAGTGCAGGGCGACGAGGCTACACCTTC.

This chain uses TRBV28 with TRBJ2-1, with 9 bases aligning to TRBD1. The length of the CDR3 is 16 residues. Germline CDR1 and CDR2: MDHEN and SYDVKM. J lost 6 bases, V lost 0 bases, and 6 bases had no gene match. CDR3 nucleotide sequence: TGTGCCAGCAGTTTATGGCGGGACAGGGATTTCAATGAGCAGTTCTTC. Encoded protein: CASSLWRDRDFNEQFF.

The gene calls are TRBV6-1 and TRBJ1-5; the D is unclear. The germline V gene encodes CDR1 MNHNS and CDR2 SASEGT. V gave up 1 base and J gave up 0 bases, with 7 bases separating them. CDR3 length equals 15 residues. This CDR3 reads CASSEVGSSNQPQHF. In DNA form, the CDR3 reads TGTGCCAGCAGTGAAGTGGGCAGTAGCAATCAGCCCCAGCATTTT.

The chain combines TRBV7-6 with TRBJ1-4, with D perhaps matching TRBD1 (5 bases). V dropped 2 bases and J dropped 0 bases, with 13 bases sitting between them. Germline V gene sequence: CDR1 SGHVS, CDR2 FNYEAQ. The length of the CDR3 is 17 residues. The CDR3 sequence: CASSLLSGGATNEKLFF. The CDR3 nucleotides read TGTGCCAGCAGCTTACTATCGGGAGGGGCAACTAATGAAAAACTGTTTTTT.

This clone was observed a single time. V is TRBV7-8 and J is TRBJ1-4; TRBD1 agrees at 11 bases. With V trimmed by 2 bases and J by 12 bases, 11 bases remained unmatched. The germline CDR1 and CDR2 sequences are SGHVS and FQNEAQ. This CDR3 is 16 amino acids long. The CDR3 DNA follows: TGTGCCAGCAGCTTAAGAATCGGGACAGGGGGTCCAGAACTGTTTTTT. Encoded protein: CASSLRIGTGGPELFF.

This clone was seen once. J is TRBJ2-3 and V is TRBV5-1; TRBD2 matches at 7 bases. CDR1 SGHRS and CDR2 YFSETQ come from the germline V gene. The CDR3 is 16 residues long. V dropped 4 bases and J dropped 1; count of bases not matched to a gene: 9. CDR3 DNA: TGCGCCAGCAGCCCGGAGCGGGGCTGGGGCACAGATACGCAGTATTTT. Protein product: CASSPERGWGTDTQYF.